Presented here are 32 T cell receptor beta chains from one specimen sequenced in a study of blood T cell repertoires in COVID-19. Profiling relied on immunoSEQ multiplex PCR, and the TCRdb table lists in-frame clones only, not all of them. The sample shows about 170,000 clones, more than 70% of them seen only once. Sequenced input: peripheral blood. The receptor source for this set is a woman in her 70s who had recovered from COVID-19.

This clone was seen repeatedly, ten times or more. This rearrangement joins TRBV7-3 to TRBJ1-6; 7 bases map to TRBD1. With V trimmed by 6 bases and J by 7 bases, 9 bases remained unmatched. This CDR3 spans 15 amino acids. CDR1 is SGHTA and CDR2 is FQGTGA in the germline V gene. CDR3 sequence reads: CASSPGQATNSPLHF. The CDR3 region has the DNA TGTGCCAGCAGTCCCGGACAGGCGACGAATTCACCCCTCCACTTT.

This chain connects TRBV5-1 to TRBJ1-5, with no clear D. Germline values: CDR1 SGHRS, CDR2 YFSETQ. The length of the CDR3 is 14 residues. Between the trimmed V and J ends, which lost 4 bases and 5 bases, there was a span of 13 bases. This CDR3 is CASSPSGSDQPQHF. The CDR3 nucleotides read TGCGCCAGCAGCCCCTCGGGGTCCGATCAGCCCCAGCATTTT.

The J gene is TRBJ1-5, the V gene TRBV2; 8 nucleotides agree with TRBD1. Germline CDR1 SNHLY, CDR2 FYNNEI. With 7 bases clipped from V and 5 bases from J, the junction kept 10 bases outside the gene matches. This CDR3 has 15 residues. DNA for the CDR3: TGTGCCAGCACTCCCCAGGGGGCGTCGGATCAGCCCCAGCATTTT. This sequence encodes CASTPQGASDQPQHF.

V usage is TRBV3-1 (or the pseudogene TRBV3-2) and J usage is TRBJ1-5, with D perhaps matching TRBD1 (6 bases). Trimming shortened V by 8 bases and J by 7 bases, and 12 bases separated the two germline ends. The CDR3 extends over 12 amino acids. CDR1 and CDR2 from the germline V gene are LGHDT and YNNKEL (reference sequence). The CDR3 is CASASQGQPQHF. Here the CDR3 DNA reads TGTGCCAGCGCCTCACAGGGCCAGCCCCAGCATTTT.

This chain connects TRBV3-1 (or the pseudogene TRBV3-2) to TRBJ2-1; no definite D call. This CDR3 is built from 11 residues. Germline CDR1 reads LGHDT; CDR2 reads YNNKEL (reference sequence). The germline V and J ends were trimmed by 1 base and 9 bases, with 4 bases remaining between them. The CDR3 nucleotides read TGTGCCAGCAGCCAAGCGGGTGAGCAGTTCTTC. Protein product: CASSQAGEQFF.

This clone was recorded many times. The genes are TRBV7-9 and TRBJ2-3, with 8 bases matching TRBD2. The length of the CDR3 is 15 residues. The V segment lost 0 bases and the J segment 4 bases; nucleotides outside the gene matches: 3. Germline CDR1 is SEHNR and CDR2 is FQNEAQ (reference sequence). The CDR3 sequence: CASSLAGLEADTQYF. The CDR3 DNA sequence: TGTGCCAGCAGCTTAGCGGGACTAGAGGCAGATACGCAGTATTTT.

This chain joins TRBV3-1 (or the pseudogene TRBV3-2) and TRBJ2-1; TRBD2 matches 8 bases. This CDR3 region has 15 residues. From germline, CDR1 is LGHDT and CDR2 YNNKEL (reference sequence). Trimming cost V 1 base and J 3 bases; bases outside gene matches: 2. In DNA form, the CDR3 reads TGTGCCAGCAGCCAAGCGGGAGGGGGCTACAATGAGCAGTTCTTC. It encodes CASSQAGGGYNEQFF.

The chain combines TRBV18 with TRBJ1-2; TRBD1 agrees at 12 bases. The V gene end was trimmed by 5 bases and the J gene end by 4 bases; junction bases not matched to a gene: 8. The germline CDR1 and CDR2 sequences are KGHSH and LQKENI. This CDR3 comprises 16 residues. CDR3 loop: CASSTPGQGASYGYTF. The CDR3 DNA is TGTGCCAGCTCAACCCCGGGACAGGGGGCGTCCTATGGCTACACCTTC.

CDR3 amino acids: CASSLGSGAAQETQYF. The CDR3 region has the DNA TGTGCCAGCAGTTTGGGCAGTGGGGCTGCCCAAGAGACCCAGTACTTC. This chain links TRBV28 with TRBJ2-5; D is possibly TRBD1 (5 bases). This CDR3 contains 16 residues. Germline lookup yields CDR1 MDHEN and CDR2 SYDVKM. Trimming took off 3 bases at V and 1 base at J, with 15 bases between the two ends.

The sample holds a few counts of this clone. The chain combines TRBV2 with TRBJ2-7, with 10 bases identical to TRBD1. CDR3 length: 18 amino acids. Germline lookup yields CDR1 SNHLY and CDR2 FYNNEI. V trimming: 7 bases; J trimming: 3 bases; junction bases outside the gene matches: 18. CDR3 region: CASKYRDRGQWGHYEQYF. CDR3 nucleotides: TGTGCCAGCAAGTATCGGGACAGGGGTCAATGGGGCCACTACGAGCAGTACTTC. The whole variable domain, filled in from reference TRBV2 and TRBJ2-7, reads EPEVTQTPSHQVTQMGQEVILRCVPISNHLYFYWYRQILGQKVEFLVSFYNNEISEKSEIFDDQFSVERPDGSNFTLKIRSTKLEDSAMYFCASKYRDRGQWGHYEQYFGPGTRLTVT.

This chain uses TRBV13 with TRBJ2-4, with 9 positions matching TRBD2. The CDR3 spans 18 residues. In germline, CDR1 is PRHDT, CDR2 FYEKMQ (reference sequence). V shed 5 bases and J 3 bases; nucleotides not matched to a gene: 14. CDR3 residues: CASSPGGRGGSGKNIQYF. The CDR3 DNA reads as TGTGCCAGCAGCCCCGGCGGGCGGGGGGGCTCCGGCAAAAACATTCAGTACTTC.

The rearrangement joins TRBV10-3 to TRBJ2-3; D ambiguous. V was trimmed by 6 bases and J by 4 bases, leaving 14 bases between them. CDR1 and CDR2 (germline): ENHRY, SYGVKD. This CDR3 is 14 amino acids long. CDR3 sequence: CAIRSLHTADTQYF. The CDR3 DNA sequence: TGTGCCATCAGGAGTTTACACACAGCAGATACGCAGTATTTT.

This clone was seen only a few times. The chain is built from TRBV10-3 and TRBJ2-1; 8 bases are a match to TRBD1. This CDR3 spans 13 amino acids. Germline assignment: CDR1 ENHRY and CDR2 SYGVKD. V gave up 11 bases and J gave up 7 bases; unmatched junction bases: 10. The CDR3 region is CALGQGAPNEQFF. CDR3 bases: TGTGCCCTGGGGCAGGGGGCGCCGAATGAGCAGTTCTTC.

This chain joins TRBV9 and TRBJ2-7, with 13 bases fitting TRBD2. Germline V CDR1 and CDR2: SGDLS, YYNGEE. V shed 4 bases, J shed 6 bases, and the junction held 10 bases outside the gene matches. The CDR3 sequence is 16 residues long. CDR3 sequence (DNA): TGTGCCAGCAGCCCTCAGACTAGCGGGAGGTGGGGCGAGCAGTACTTC. It specifies CASSPQTSGRWGEQYF. Using reference TRBV9 and TRBJ2-7 for the parts outside the CDR3, the full variable domain is DSGVTQTPKHLITATGQRVTLRCSPRSGDLSVYWYQQSLDQGLQFLIQYYNGEERAKGNILERFSAQQFPDLHSELNLSSLELGDSALYFCASSPQTSGRWGEQYFGPGTRLTVT.

This chain connects TRBV25-1 to TRBJ2-7; no definite D call. Germline V lookup: CDR1 MGHDK, CDR2 SYGVNS. Trimming cost V 6 bases and J 3 bases, with 15 bases left between them. This CDR3 is 14 amino acids long. The CDR3 DNA is TGTGCCAGCAGGGAGCCTCTATCCTACTACGAGCAGTACTTC. This codes for CASREPLSYYEQYF.

The V gene is TRBV28, the J gene TRBJ1-2; TRBD1 is a possible D gene (5 bases). Germline V gene sequence: CDR1 MDHEN, CDR2 SYDVKM. The CDR3 consists of 14 residues. V lost 7 bases, J lost 1 base, and 13 bases lay in between. CDR3 nucleotide sequence: TGTGCCAGCAACGTAGACAGTCTTAACTATGGCTACACCTTC. Its translation: CASNVDSLNYGYTF.

Only one count was recorded for this clone. The V and J genes are TRBV3-1 (or the pseudogene TRBV3-2) and TRBJ2-1; tentatively, D is TRBD2 (5 bases). Germline V gene sequence: CDR1 LGHDT, CDR2 YNNKEL (reference sequence). The length of the CDR3 is 16 residues. Trimming shortened V by 3 bases and J by 1 base, and 13 bases separated the two germline ends. The CDR3 spells CASSHGGLGSYNEQFF. CDR3 sequence (DNA): TGTGCCAGCAGCCATGGCGGACTTGGATCCTACAATGAGCAGTTCTTC.

This chain links TRBV18 with TRBJ2-2; possible D gene TRBD2, 6 bases. Between the trimmed V and J ends, which lost 3 bases and 3 bases, there was a span of 14 bases. The CDR3 totals 16 residues. The germline V gene has CDR1 KGHSH and CDR2 LQKENI. CDR3 sequence (DNA): TGTGCCAGCTCACCTGCGCGCGCGGGGCACACCGGGGAGCTGTTTTTT. Translating it yields CASSPARAGHTGELFF.

The V and J genes are TRBV3-1 (or the pseudogene TRBV3-2) and TRBJ2-7, with 12 bases lining up with TRBD2. Germline CDR1 reads LGHDT; CDR2 reads YNNKEL (reference sequence). Trimming cost V 4 bases and J 4 bases; bases outside gene matches: 8. The CDR3 is made up of 16 amino acids. The CDR3: CASSRSLAGGWYEQYF. The CDR3 DNA sequence: TGTGCCAGCAGCCGGTCACTAGCGGGAGGTTGGTACGAGCAGTACTTC.

The V and J genes are TRBV19 and TRBJ2-1, with 7 positions matching TRBD2. The CDR3 consists of 21 residues. J gave up 0 bases and V 4 bases, and 21 bases lay outside the gene matches. Germline CDR1 is LNHDA and CDR2 is SQIVND (reference sequence). The CDR3 DNA reads as TGTGCCAGTAGTACCCTAGCTCCGGGAGGCCGCTTGGGGAGCTCCTACAATGAGCAGTTCTTC. Its protein product is CASSTLAPGGRLGSSYNEQFF.

A single count supports this clone. This chain links TRBV30 with TRBJ1-2, with D possibly being TRBD1 (5 bases). Germline loops: CDR1 GTSNPN, CDR2 SVGIG (reference sequence). The CDR3 is 13 residues long. V was clipped by 3 bases and J by 4 bases, with 12 bases between them. As DNA, the CDR3 is TGTGCCTGGAGGACAGCCCCCGTCTATGGCTACACCTTC. Amino acid sequence: CAWRTAPVYGYTF.

About this clone itself: Other DNA sequences in the sample encode the same CDR3. The rearrangement joins TRBV18 to TRBJ1-2, with D maybe TRBD1 (5 bases). Germline CDR1 KGHSH, CDR2 LQKENI. V was clipped by 3 bases and J by 0 bases, with 5 bases between them. This CDR3 spans 13 amino acids. The CDR3 DNA follows: TGTGCCAGCTCACCGGACACTAACTATGGCTACACCTTC. It codes for CASSPDTNYGYTF.

The genes are TRBV10-1 and TRBJ1-2, with 10 bases matching TRBD1. This CDR3 is built from 16 residues. J lost 6 bases, V lost 6 bases, and 13 bases had no gene match. CDR1 is WNHNN and CDR2 is SYGVQD in the germline V gene (reference sequence). CDR3 coding DNA: TGCGCCAGCAGCGAATACCCCCCCGACAGGGGGCATGGCTACACCTTC. Translating it yields CASSEYPPDRGHGYTF.

This clone was seen only a few times. This sequence joins TRBV4-1 and TRBJ2-7, with D hard to call. The CDR3 runs to 12 residues. V lost 4 bases to trimming and J lost 5 bases, with 9 bases between them. Germline V gene data show CDR1 as MGHRA and CDR2 as YSYEKL. CDR3 residues: CASSRGDHEQYF. The CDR3 DNA sequence: TGCGCCAGCAGCCGCGGCGATCACGAGCAGTACTTC.

This clone showed up just once. The chain joins TRBV7-9 to TRBJ2-5; a weak D match, TRBD1 (6 bases). The CDR3 spans 17 residues. V lost 6 bases and J lost 2, with 22 bases in between. CDR1 and CDR2 from the germline V gene are SEHNR and FQNEAQ (reference sequence). CDR3 sequence (DNA): TGTGCCAGCAGGACCCCTAGTGAACAGGGAGATCAAGAGACCCAGTACTTC. It codes for CASRTPSEQGDQETQYF.

The chain uses TRBV10-3 and TRBJ1-4; 7 bases align to TRBD1. The CDR3 sequence is 14 residues long. V lost 4 bases to trimming and J lost 5 bases; unmatched junction nucleotides: 4. The germline V gene has CDR1 ENHRY and CDR2 SYGVKD. For the CDR3, the DNA is TGTGCCATCAGTGTGGACAGGCAGAATGAAAAACTGTTTTTT. It specifies CAISVDRQNEKLFF.

This clone turned up a few times. The J gene is TRBJ2-5, the V gene TRBV30, with D possibly being TRBD1 (5 bases). Trimming removed 0 bases at V and 0 bases at J, with 14 bases between. The CDR3 is 16 amino acids. Germline V gives CDR1 GTSNPN, CDR2 SVGIG (reference sequence). Here the CDR3 DNA reads TGTGCCTGGAGTGTACTAAGGGGTCGGTACCAAGAGACCCAGTACTTC. This encodes CAWSVLRGRYQETQYF.

The rearrangement uses TRBV3-1 (or the pseudogene TRBV3-2) and TRBJ2-7; D possibly corresponds to TRBD2 (6 bases). Trimming cost V 4 bases and J 5 bases, with 21 bases left between them. Germline V gene sequence: CDR1 LGHDT, CDR2 YNNKEL (reference sequence). This CDR3 has 16 amino acids. CDR3 nucleotides: TGTGCCAGCAGCCGCCCGCTGGCGGGGCGCCTCCACGAGCAGTACTTC. It specifies CASSRPLAGRLHEQYF.

This chain uses TRBV5-1 with TRBJ2-3; D possibly corresponds to TRBD2 (6 bases). The germline V gene has CDR1 SGHRS and CDR2 YFSETQ. The V gene lost 2 bases and the J gene lost 6 bases, with 16 bases spanning the gap. The CDR3 length is 15 residues. This CDR3 reads CASSFPAASADTQYF. The CDR3 region has the DNA TGCGCCAGCAGCTTTCCGGCGGCTAGCGCCGATACGCAGTATTTT.

The chain has TRBV19 and TRBJ2-3, with TRBD1 identical over 9 bases. Germline V CDR1 and CDR2: LNHDA, SQIVND (reference sequence). V gave up 6 bases and J gave up 1 base; unmatched junction bases: 11. The CDR3 has 17 residues. The CDR3 loop reads CASSLASGQGRTDTQYF. The CDR3 DNA reads TGTGCCAGTAGCCTGGCCTCGGGACAGGGTCGCACAGATACGCAGTATTTT.

This clone was seen a few times. This CDR3 reads CSVKGQYQETQYF. In DNA, the CDR3 is TGCAGCGTGAAGGGACAGTACCAAGAGACCCAGTACTTC. The genes are TRBV29-1 and TRBJ2-5; 7 bases map to TRBD1. The CDR3 has 13 residues. Unmatched junction bases numbered 4, after V lost 6 bases and J lost 0 bases. The germline CDR1 and CDR2 sequences are SQVTM and ANQGSEA.

The chain uses TRBV5-5 and TRBJ2-7; TRBD1 agrees at 9 bases. This CDR3 has 16 residues. Germline V lookup: CDR1 SGHKS, CDR2 YYEKEE (reference sequence). J lost 2 bases, V lost 2 bases, and 8 bases had no gene match. The chain's CDR3 is CASSFWDRAGPYEQYF. The CDR3 DNA is TGTGCCAGCAGCTTTTGGGACAGGGCCGGACCCTACGAGCAGTACTTC.